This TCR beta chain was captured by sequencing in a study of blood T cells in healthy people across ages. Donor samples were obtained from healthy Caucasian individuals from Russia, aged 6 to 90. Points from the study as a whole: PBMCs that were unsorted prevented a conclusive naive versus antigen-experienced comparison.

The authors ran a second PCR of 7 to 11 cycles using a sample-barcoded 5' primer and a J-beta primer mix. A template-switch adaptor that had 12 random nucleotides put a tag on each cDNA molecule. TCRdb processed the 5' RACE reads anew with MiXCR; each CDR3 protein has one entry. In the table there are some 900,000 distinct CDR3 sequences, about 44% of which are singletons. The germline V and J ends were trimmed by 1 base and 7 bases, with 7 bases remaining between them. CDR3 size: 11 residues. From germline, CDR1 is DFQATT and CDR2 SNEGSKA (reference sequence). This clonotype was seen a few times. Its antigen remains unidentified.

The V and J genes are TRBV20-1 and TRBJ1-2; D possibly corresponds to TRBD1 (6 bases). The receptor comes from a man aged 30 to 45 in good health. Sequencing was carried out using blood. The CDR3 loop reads CSARVQGGYTF. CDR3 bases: TGCAGTGCTAGAGTACAGGGTGGCTACACCTTC.